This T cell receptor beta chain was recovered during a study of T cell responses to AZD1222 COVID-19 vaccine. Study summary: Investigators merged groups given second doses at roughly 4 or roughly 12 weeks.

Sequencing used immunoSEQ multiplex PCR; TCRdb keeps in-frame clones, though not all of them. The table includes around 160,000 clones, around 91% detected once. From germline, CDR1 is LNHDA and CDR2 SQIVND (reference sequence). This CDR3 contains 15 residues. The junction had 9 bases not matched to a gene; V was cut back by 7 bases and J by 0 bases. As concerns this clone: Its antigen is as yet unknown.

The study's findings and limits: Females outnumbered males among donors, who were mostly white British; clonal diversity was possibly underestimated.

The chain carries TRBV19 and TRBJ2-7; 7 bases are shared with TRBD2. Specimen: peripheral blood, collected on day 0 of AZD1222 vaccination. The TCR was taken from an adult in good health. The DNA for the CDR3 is TGTGCCAGTACCCCAACTCGGACTAGCTCCTACGAGCAGTACTTC. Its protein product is CASTPTRTSSYEQYF.